This T cell receptor (beta chain) was found in a study of a mutant IDH1 vaccine in newly diagnosed glioma. TCRdb's table, derived via immunoSEQ multiplex PCR, lists solely in-frame clones and lacks some. The repertoire holds tens of thousands of clones, with roughly 84% as singletons. Regarding this clone: Antigen: not known.

The germline CDR1 and CDR2 sequences are GTSNPN and SVGIG (reference sequence). Trimming cost V 0 bases and J 2 bases, with 2 bases left between them. The CDR3 is made up of 13 amino acids. Specified time point: week 23, last vaccination. It was 300 ug of mutant IDH1 20-mer peptide that made up each vaccine dose, given with topical imiquimod. The sequences come from PBMCs, collected from a glioma patient whose treatment included an IDH1 peptide vaccine. This TCR derives from a young man with glioma. The V and J genes are TRBV30 and TRBJ2-6; D remains unclear. Written as DNA, the CDR3 is TGTGCCTGGAGTGTGGCTGGGGCCAACGTCCTGACTTTC. Protein: CAWSVAGANVLTF.